This T cell receptor beta chain was sequenced in a study of blood T cells in healthy people across ages. As to this clonotype: Its antigen is currently unknown.

There are 15 residues in the CDR3. J gave up 3 bases and V 2 bases, and 6 bases lay outside the gene matches. Germline V gene data show CDR1 as MNHEY and CDR2 as SVGAGI. Through a sample-barcoded 5' primer and a J-beta primer mix, a second PCR was run for roughly 6 to 11 cycles. Every cDNA molecule bore a tag from a template-switch adaptor containing 12 random nucleotides. In TCRdb, the 5' RACE reads were re-called with MiXCR into one record per CDR3 protein. The repertoire holds 1.5 million to 1.8 million distinct CDR3 sequences, with 35% to 45% as singletons. Findings and limits, study-wide: Naive CD4+ cell counts and diversity both ran higher in long-lived than in aged donors. From one million sequenced T cells, diversity estimates were lower bounds.

Sequencing was performed on blood. This receptor was taken from a woman under 30 in good health. This chain joins TRBV6-5 and TRBJ2-7; TRBD1 agrees at 8 bases. In DNA, the CDR3 is TGTGCCAGCAGTTACGGAGGGACAGGAAGCTACGAGCAGTACTTC. It specifies CASSYGGTGSYEQYF.